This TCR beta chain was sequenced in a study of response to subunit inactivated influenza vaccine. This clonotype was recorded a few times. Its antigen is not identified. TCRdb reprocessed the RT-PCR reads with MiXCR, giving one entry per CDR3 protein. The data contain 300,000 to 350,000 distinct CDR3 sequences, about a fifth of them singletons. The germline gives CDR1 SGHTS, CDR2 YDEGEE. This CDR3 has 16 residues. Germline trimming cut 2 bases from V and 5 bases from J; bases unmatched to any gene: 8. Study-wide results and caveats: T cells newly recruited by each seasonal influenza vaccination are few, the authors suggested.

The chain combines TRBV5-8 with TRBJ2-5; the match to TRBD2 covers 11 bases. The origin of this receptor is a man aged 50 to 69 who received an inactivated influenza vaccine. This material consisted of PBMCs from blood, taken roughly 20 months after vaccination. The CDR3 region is CASSFHSGGAGETQYF. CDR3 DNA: TGTGCCAGCAGCTTTCATAGCGGGGGGGCCGGGGAGACCCAGTACTTC.